The clone carrying this T cell receptor (beta chain) was observed a few times. The antigen remains unidentified. 5'RACE, which relied on constant-segment primers, yielded TCR alpha and TCR beta cDNA libraries carrying sample barcodes and UMIs. From the 5' RACE reads, TCRdb called clonotypes with MiXCR, one entry per CDR3 protein. The repertoire has around 130,000 distinct CDR3 sequences, approximately 15% of them found once; the top ten carry 4.5% to 6.5%. This sample was included in a study of T-cell memory formation after mild COVID-19. Notes on the study in general: Some clones that responded turned up in pre-infection memory, which suggests that cross-reactive memory joined in.

The germline V and J ends were trimmed by 0 bases and 7 bases, with 9 bases remaining between them. The CDR3 has 14 amino acids. CDR1 is MGHDK and CDR2 is SYGVNS in the germline V gene. This TCR derives from a man in his late teens or twenties who had mild COVID-19 (a few samples of this study predate the infection). Cell type and time point are not known. The sample comprised PBMCs or a T cell subset sorted from them (not recorded which). The V gene is TRBV25-1, the J gene TRBJ2-2, with D maybe TRBD1 (6 bases). CDR3 amino acids: CASSEYGGGGELFF. DNA of the CDR3: TGTGCCAGCAGTGAATATGGGGGCGGCGGGGAGCTGTTTTTT.